This T cell receptor (beta chain) was obtained from a study of shared clonotypes between healthy human individuals. Study background: CD8 memory received one plate per donor, CD8 naive two, CD4 memory three and CD4 naive three.

In the authors' workflow: ImmunoSEQ junction-only sequences lacked quality scores, so their filtering differed. Produced via immunoSEQ multiplex PCR; TCRdb's table is partial and in-frame only. That table furnishes V, J and clone size, whereas the DNA furnished D and trimming. The table records about 2.3 million clones, roughly 92% of them present only once. The CDR3 length is 13 residues. V was pared by 7 bases and J by 5 bases, with 17 bases between. Germline V lookup: CDR1 SQVTM, CDR2 ANQGSEA. This rearrangement joins TRBV29-1 to TRBJ2-5; tentatively, D is TRBD1 (6 bases). The TCR sequence derives from a man younger than 35 in good health. Some clones in this sample may be carry-over from other donors' samples. Sample: naive CD4+ T cells from PBMCs. Subset noted: CD45RA+ positively selected. The CDR3 spells CSAVFTGTETQYF. The CDR3 bases are TGCAGCGCTGTATTCACAGGGACGGAGACCCAGTACTTC. The variable domain in full, completed from reference TRBV29-1 and TRBJ2-5, reads SAVISQKPSRDICQRGTSLTIQCQVDSQVTMMFWYRQQPGQSLTLIATANQGSEATYESGFVIDKFPISRPNLTFSTLTVSNMSPEDSSIYLCSAVFTGTETQYFGPGTRLLVL.